This T cell receptor beta chain appears in the sequencing data of a study of regulatory T cells in long-lasting Graves disease. Findings and limits, study-wide: Having few samples may have compromised the accuracy.

Stated time point: persistent/refractory GD, antithyroid drugs over 5 years with positive TRAb. The authors made the TCR library using RNA they extracted from PBMCs. The authors drew patients from an endocrinology department in Xi'an, China. A volume of 7 to 9 milliliters of peripheral blood was collected in EDTA tubes. As for this clonotype: Its antigen is undetermined.

Assembly of TCR beta libraries relied on iRepertoire HTBI primers together with Arm-PCR of CDR3 regions. As handled by the study authors: Identification of gene segments yielded more than 55 TRBV and roughly 15 TRBJ across samples. In TCRdb, the multiplex PCR reads were re-called with MiXCR into one record per CDR3 protein. The V and J calls follow TCRdb's processing rather than the paper's. The sample comprises roughly 500,000 distinct CDR3 sequences, less than 25% of which are singletons, and under 15% rests with the top ten. The J segment lost 5 bases and the V segment lost 0 bases, leaving 5 bases of the junction unmatched. The germline V gene has CDR1 SGHRS and CDR2 YFSETQ. This CDR3 region has 15 residues.

This receptor was obtained from a female donor with Graves disease. The chain couples TRBV5-1 to TRBJ2-3; TRBD2 agrees at 8 bases. This specimen was peripheral blood mononuclear cells (PBMCs), taken when the disease was refractory, from a patient treated with antithyroid drugs. CDR3 residues: CASSLAPTSVDTQYF. The CDR3 DNA reads as TGCGCCAGCAGCTTGGCCCCGACTAGCGTAGATACGCAGTATTTT.